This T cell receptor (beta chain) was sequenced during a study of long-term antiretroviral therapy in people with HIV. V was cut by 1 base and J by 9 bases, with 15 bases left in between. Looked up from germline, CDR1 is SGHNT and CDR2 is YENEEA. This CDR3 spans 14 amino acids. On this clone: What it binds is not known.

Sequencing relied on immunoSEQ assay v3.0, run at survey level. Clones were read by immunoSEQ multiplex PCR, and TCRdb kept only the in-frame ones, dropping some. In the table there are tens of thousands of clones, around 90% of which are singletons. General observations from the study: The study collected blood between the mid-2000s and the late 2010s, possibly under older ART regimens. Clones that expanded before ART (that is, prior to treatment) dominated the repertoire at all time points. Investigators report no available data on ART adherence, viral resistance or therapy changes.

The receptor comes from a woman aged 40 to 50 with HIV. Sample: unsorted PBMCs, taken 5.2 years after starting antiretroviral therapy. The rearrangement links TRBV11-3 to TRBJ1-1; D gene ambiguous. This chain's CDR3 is CASSLGVDYAQAFF. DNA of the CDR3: TGTGCCAGCAGCTTAGGGGTAGACTATGCCCAAGCTTTCTTT.